This T cell receptor beta chain was identified during a study of control samples from healthy donors and cancer patients. The data were produced by immunoSEQ multiplex PCR, yet TCRdb's version contains in-frame clones alone and is incomplete. The table records more than 140,000 clones, under 95% of them present only once. Deletions cut 3 bases from V and 5 bases from J, with 2 bases between. The CDR3 runs to 11 residues. Per germline, CDR1 LGHNA and CDR2 YSLEER. The sample comprised blood. The TCR originated in a man in his forties in good health. The chain employs TRBV4-3 and TRBJ2-4; D not resolved. Here the CDR3 DNA reads TGCGCCAGCAGCCACCAAAACATTCAGTACTTC. Residues: CASSHQNIQYF.